This T cell receptor (beta chain) comes out of a study of T cell responses to AZD1222 COVID-19 vaccine. Study-level findings and limits: Among AZD1222 vaccinees, only 6 or 7 were seropositive at baseline. Repertoires were sampled only after the peak T cell response. Females made up more of the donors, who were largely white British, and clonal diversity may have come out too low.

The method was immunoSEQ multiplex PCR; TCRdb's version includes in-frame clones alone and lacks a portion of them. Among more than 85,000 clones listed, 84% were seen once. About this clone itself: Its specificity is not known.

The receptor's source is an adult in good health. Material: peripheral blood, obtained on day 0 of AZD1222 vaccination.

The CDR3 here is CASSITGFGYGYTF. Written as DNA, the CDR3 is TGTGCCAGTAGCATAACAGGGTTTGGCTATGGCTACACCTTC. The V and J genes are TRBV19 and TRBJ1-2; D may be TRBD1 (6 bases). Germline CDR1 is LNHDA and CDR2 is SQIVND (reference sequence). This CDR3 contains 14 residues. Trimming took off 6 bases at V and 4 bases at J, with 15 bases between the two ends.